This T cell receptor beta chain was sequenced during a study of molecular identifiers for immune sequencing clone quantification. Sorting was used to obtain naive CD8 T cells (CD8+CD4-CCR7+CD45RA+). The length of the CDR3 is 15 residues. V gave up 0 bases and J gave up 4 bases, with 11 bases separating them. MiXCR was run by TCRdb on the PCR reads, yielding one entry per CDR3 protein. The sample records over 300,000 distinct CDR3 sequences, 24% being singletons. The rearrangement links TRBV23-1 to TRBJ2-3, with D hard to call. TRBV23-1 is labeled an ORF, and its function is uncertain. Input material: naive CD8+ T cells from blood, with Jurkat cell RNA spiked in. The subset is: FACS-sorted CD8+CD4-CCR7+CD45RA+ naive T cells. This TCR came from a human donor in good health. Some libraries in this study had Jurkat cell RNA spiked in. The CDR3 is CASSQSKGPPDTQYF. The CDR3, as DNA: TGCGCCAGCAGTCAATCGAAAGGGCCCCCAGATACGCAGTATTTT.